This T cell receptor (beta chain) is from a study of shared clonotypes between healthy human individuals. Study results and caveats: Larger richness was generally estimated for naive than memory subsets.

Produced via immunoSEQ multiplex PCR; TCRdb's table is partial and in-frame only. The table has roughly 2.5 million clones, roughly nine tenths seen once; the top ten hold around 0.14%. This clone was recorded only once. The antigen remains undetermined. The V gene's germline CDR1 is SGHRS and CDR2 YFSETQ. The V gene end was trimmed by 2 bases and the J gene end by 8 bases; junction bases not matched to a gene: 11. The CDR3 has 15 amino acids. The sample was naive CD4+ T cells sorted from blood. Stated subset: CD45RA+ positively selected. V usage is TRBV5-1 and J usage is TRBJ1-2; 8 bases are shared with TRBD1. The receptor comes from a young man in good health. The CDR3 nucleotides read TGCGCCAGCAGCTTCCTTGGACAGGGAATAGGGGGCTACACCTTC. Protein: CASSFLGQGIGGYTF.